The clone carrying this T cell receptor beta chain showed up just a few times. What it binds is not known. This sample is drawn from a study of cytomegalovirus exposure and HLA in healthy donors. Findings and limits, study-wide: Later on, a genetic analysis was performed. It linked a missense variant in DCLRE1C with V- and J-gene trimming of TCR beta. For most TCR sequences rarity was the rule, although some public TCRs occurred in many donors. By a later analysis, the bulk of CMV-associated TCR beta chains appeared HLA-restricted.

Primers included in the PCR were 60 Vbeta and 13 Jbeta primers. Methods used by the authors: In a later analysis, around 12 million of around 75 million unique beta chains occurred in at least two donors. The repertoire was sequenced with immunoSEQ multiplex PCR; TCRdb's copy has only in-frame clones and lacks some. V, J and clone size are those of that table, while D and trimming were read from the DNA. The sample shows 100,000 to 150,000 clones, approximately 80% of them seen only once. The TCR originated in a man aged 18 to 29 in good health and CMV-seronegative. Input material: PBMCs.

CDR3 nucleotide sequence: TGTGCCAGCAGCTTAAAATCTCGACAGGTTGGAAACACCATATATTTT. Amino acids: CASSLKSRQVGNTIYF. The chain combines TRBV7-3 with TRBJ1-3, with D perhaps TRBD1 (6 bases). CDR1 SGHTA and CDR2 FQGTGA come from the germline V gene. V was trimmed by 1 base and J by 3 bases, leaving 13 bases between them. The CDR3 loop spans 16 amino acids.